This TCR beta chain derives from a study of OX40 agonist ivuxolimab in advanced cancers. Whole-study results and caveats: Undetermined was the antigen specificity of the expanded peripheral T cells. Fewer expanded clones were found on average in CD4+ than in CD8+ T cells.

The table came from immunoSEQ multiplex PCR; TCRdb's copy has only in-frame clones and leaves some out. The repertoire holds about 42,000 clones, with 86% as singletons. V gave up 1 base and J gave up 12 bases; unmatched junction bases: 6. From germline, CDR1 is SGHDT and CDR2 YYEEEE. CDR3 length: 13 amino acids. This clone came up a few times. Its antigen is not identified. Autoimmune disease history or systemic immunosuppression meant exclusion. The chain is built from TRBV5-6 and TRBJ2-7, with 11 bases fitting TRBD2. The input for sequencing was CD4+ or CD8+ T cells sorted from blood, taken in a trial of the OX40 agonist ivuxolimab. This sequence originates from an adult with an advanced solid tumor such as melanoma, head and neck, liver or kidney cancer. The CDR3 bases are TGTGCCAGCAGCTTGACCCTAGCGGGAGGACCGTACTTC. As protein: CASSLTLAGGPYF.